The clone carrying this TCR beta chain was seen only a few times. Original processing methods: Nucleated cell number was recorded as an estimate derived from reference gene primer amplification. Sequencing used immunoSEQ multiplex PCR; TCRdb keeps in-frame clones, though not all of them. V, J and clone size are those of that table, while D and trimming were read from the DNA. The sample has under 350,000 clones, about 85% seen once; the top ten hold roughly 13%. The data stem from a study of blood T cell repertoires in COVID-19. The germline V gene encodes CDR1 WSHSY and CDR2 SAAADI. This CDR3 has 12 amino acids. The V end lost 7 bases, the J end lost 2 bases, and 8 bases lay between the germline ends.

V and J are TRBV10-2 and TRBJ1-1; tentatively, D is TRBD1 (5 bases). Sequencing was performed on peripheral blood. This TCR derives from a human donor in a cohort sampled during active COVID-19. Written as DNA, the CDR3 is TGCGCCAGCACCCAGGGTAACACTGAAGCTTTCTTT. It is translated as CASTQGNTEAFF.